This T cell receptor (beta chain) comes out of a study of blood T cell repertoires in COVID-19. Study as a whole: PBMCs, B-cell-depleted T cells, or T cells were the source of the cDNA or gDNA that made up the material.

V lost 9 bases to trimming and J lost 6 bases; unmatched junction nucleotides: 11. Germline assignment: CDR1 LNHDA and CDR2 SQIVND (reference sequence). The CDR3 contains 14 residues. The method was immunoSEQ multiplex PCR; TCRdb's version includes in-frame clones alone and lacks a portion of them. In the table there are approximately 240,000 clones, about 83% of which are singletons. The genes are TRBV19 and TRBJ1-1, with TRBD1 matching over 9 bases. The TCR comes from a human donor in a cohort sampled during active COVID-19. Sequences were obtained from peripheral blood. CDR3 sequence: CASTKTGGLAEAFF. DNA of the CDR3: TGTGCCAGCACTAAGACAGGGGGTCTTGCTGAAGCTTTCTTT.